This TCR beta chain was obtained from a study of neurological immune-mediated disorders. One entry per CDR3 protein, called by TCRdb with MiXCR from the 5' RACE reads. The sample consists of approximately 50,000 distinct CDR3 sequences, 9% to 12% of them appearing once. This clonotype occurred many times. CDR1 is MNHEY, CDR2 SVGAGI, per germline. The CDR3 runs to 14 residues. The V and J ends lost 3 bases and 6 bases respectively, with 12 bases between them. The V call is TRBV6-5, the J call TRBJ2-1, with TRBD2 as a possible D gene (5 bases). The sample consisted of PBMCs. This sequence was found in a man aged 65 to 79 with HTLV-1-associated myelopathy (HAM/TSP). CDR3 loop: CASSYSIGVNEQFF. The CDR3, as DNA: TGTGCCAGCAGTTATTCGATCGGGGTCAATGAGCAGTTCTTC.